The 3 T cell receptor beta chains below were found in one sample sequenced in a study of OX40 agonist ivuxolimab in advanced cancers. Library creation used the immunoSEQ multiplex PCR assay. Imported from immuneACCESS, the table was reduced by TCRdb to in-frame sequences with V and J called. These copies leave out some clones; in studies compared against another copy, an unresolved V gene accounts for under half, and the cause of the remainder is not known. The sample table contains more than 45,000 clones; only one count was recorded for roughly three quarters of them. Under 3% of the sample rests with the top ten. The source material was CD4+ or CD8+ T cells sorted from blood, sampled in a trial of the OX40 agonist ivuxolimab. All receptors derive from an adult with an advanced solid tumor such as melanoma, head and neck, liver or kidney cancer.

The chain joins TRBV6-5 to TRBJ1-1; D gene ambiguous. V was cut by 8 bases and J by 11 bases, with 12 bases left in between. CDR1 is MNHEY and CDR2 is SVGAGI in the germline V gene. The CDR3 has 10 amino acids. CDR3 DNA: TGTGCCAGCGGGCCTCTGGACGCTTTCTTT. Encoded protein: CASGPLDAFF.

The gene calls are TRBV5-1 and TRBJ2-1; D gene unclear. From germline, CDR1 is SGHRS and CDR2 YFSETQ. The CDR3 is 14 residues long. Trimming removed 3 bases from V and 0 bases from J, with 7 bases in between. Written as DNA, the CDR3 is TGCGCCAGCAGCTCTTACTCCTCCTACAATGAGCAGTTCTTC. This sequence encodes CASSSYSSYNEQFF. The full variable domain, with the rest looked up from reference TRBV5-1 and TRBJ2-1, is KAGVTQTPRYLIKTRGQQVTLSCSPISGHRSVSWYQQTPGQGLQFLFEYFSETQRNKGNFPGRFSGRQFSNSRSEMNVSTLELGDSALYLCASSSYSSYNEQFFGPGTRLTVL.

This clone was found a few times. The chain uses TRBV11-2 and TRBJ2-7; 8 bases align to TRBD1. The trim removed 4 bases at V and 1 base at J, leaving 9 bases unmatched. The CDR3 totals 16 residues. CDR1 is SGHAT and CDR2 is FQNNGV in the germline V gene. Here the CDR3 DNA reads TGTGCCAGCAGCTCGCTAAGACAGGGGCCGTCCTACGAGCAGTACTTC. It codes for CASSSLRQGPSYEQYF.